The sequence of this T cell receptor (beta chain) was determined in a study of T cell repertoires in ileal Crohn's disease. Study in general: Operated complications were stricturing disease (roughly 60%) and penetrating disease (around 39%). About half of patients got postoperative therapy: ten or so thiopurines, some 19 anti-TNF. Study findings and constraints: Active smokers at surgery had more clonal expansions than non-smokers.

Worth noting for this clone: Its antigen remains unidentified.

Using immunoSEQ multiplex PCR, the repertoire was profiled, and TCRdb retains in-frame clones only, with some absent. Of some 14,000 clones in the sample, about 73% were seen once. V trimming: 0 bases; J trimming: 8 bases; junction bases outside the gene matches: 1. The CDR3 contains 13 residues. CDR1 SGHAT and CDR2 FQNNGV come from the germline V gene. The chain employs TRBV11-2 and TRBJ1-1, with 9 bases lining up with TRBD1. This receptor was obtained from an adult with Crohn's disease. The sample consisted of ileal tissue. In DNA form, the CDR3 reads TGTGCCAGCAGCTTAGAAGGGACAGGGGAAGCTTTCTTT. This gives the protein CASSLEGTGEAFF.